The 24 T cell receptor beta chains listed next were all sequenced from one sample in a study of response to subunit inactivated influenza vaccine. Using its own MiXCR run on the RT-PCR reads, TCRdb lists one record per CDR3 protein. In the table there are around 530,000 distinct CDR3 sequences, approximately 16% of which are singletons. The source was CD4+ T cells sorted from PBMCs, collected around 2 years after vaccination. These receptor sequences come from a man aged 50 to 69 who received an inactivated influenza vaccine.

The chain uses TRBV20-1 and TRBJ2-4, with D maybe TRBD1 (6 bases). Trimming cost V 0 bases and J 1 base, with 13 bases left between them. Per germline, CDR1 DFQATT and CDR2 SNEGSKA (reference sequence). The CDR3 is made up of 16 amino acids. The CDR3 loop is CSARDNNRVAKNIQYF. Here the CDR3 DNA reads TGCAGTGCTAGAGATAATAACAGGGTGGCCAAAAACATTCAGTACTTC.

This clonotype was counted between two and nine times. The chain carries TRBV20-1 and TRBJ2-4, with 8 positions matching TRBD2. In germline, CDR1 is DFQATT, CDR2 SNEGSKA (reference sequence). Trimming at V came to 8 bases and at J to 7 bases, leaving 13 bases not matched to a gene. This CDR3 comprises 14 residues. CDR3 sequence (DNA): TGCAGTTCAAACCCCTCGGGGGGGAGTAACATTCAGTACTTC. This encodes CSSNPSGGSNIQYF.

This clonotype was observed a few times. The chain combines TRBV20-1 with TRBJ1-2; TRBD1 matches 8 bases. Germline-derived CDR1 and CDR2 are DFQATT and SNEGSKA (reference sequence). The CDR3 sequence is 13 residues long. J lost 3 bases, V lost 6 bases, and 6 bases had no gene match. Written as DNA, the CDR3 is TGCAGTGCCTGGACAGGGAAGGACTATGGCTACACCTTC. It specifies CSAWTGKDYGYTF.

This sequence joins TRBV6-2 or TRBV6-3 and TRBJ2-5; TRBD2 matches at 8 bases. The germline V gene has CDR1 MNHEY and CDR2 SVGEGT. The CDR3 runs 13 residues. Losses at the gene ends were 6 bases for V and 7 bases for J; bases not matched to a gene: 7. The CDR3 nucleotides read TGTGCCAGCAGCCCGGGGGGGCCGGGGACCCAGTACTTC. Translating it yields CASSPGGPGTQYF.

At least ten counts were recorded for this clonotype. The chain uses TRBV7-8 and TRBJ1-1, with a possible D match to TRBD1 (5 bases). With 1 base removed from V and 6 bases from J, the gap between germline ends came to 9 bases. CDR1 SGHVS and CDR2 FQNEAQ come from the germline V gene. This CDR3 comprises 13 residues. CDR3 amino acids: CASSLVGEAEAFF. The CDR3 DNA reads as TGTGCCAGCAGCTTAGTGGGGGAGGCTGAAGCTTTCTTT.

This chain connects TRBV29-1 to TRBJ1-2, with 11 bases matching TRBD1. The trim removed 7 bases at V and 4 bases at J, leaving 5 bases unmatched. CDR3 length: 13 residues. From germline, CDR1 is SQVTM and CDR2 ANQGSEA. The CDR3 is CSAGTGGRYGYTF. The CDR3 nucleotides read TGCAGCGCAGGGACAGGGGGACGCTATGGCTACACCTTC. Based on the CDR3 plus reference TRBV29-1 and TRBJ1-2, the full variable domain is SAVISQKPSRDICQRGTSLTIQCQVDSQVTMMFWYRQQPGQSLTLIATANQGSEATYESGFVIDKFPISRPNLTFSTLTVSNMSPEDSSIYLCSAGTGGRYGYTFGSGTRLTVV.

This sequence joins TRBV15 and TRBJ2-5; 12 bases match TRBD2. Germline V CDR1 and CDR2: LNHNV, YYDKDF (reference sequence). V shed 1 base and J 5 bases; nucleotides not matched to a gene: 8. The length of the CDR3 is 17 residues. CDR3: CATSRGTSGRMRETQYF. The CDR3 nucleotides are TGTGCCACCAGCAGAGGTACTAGCGGGAGGATGAGGGAGACCCAGTACTTC.

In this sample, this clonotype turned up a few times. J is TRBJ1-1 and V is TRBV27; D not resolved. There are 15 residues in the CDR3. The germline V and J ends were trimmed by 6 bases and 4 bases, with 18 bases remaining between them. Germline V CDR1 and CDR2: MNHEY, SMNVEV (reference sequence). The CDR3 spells CASRAAGQSGTEAFF. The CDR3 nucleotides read TGTGCCAGCAGAGCCGCAGGTCAGTCGGGCACTGAAGCTTTCTTT.

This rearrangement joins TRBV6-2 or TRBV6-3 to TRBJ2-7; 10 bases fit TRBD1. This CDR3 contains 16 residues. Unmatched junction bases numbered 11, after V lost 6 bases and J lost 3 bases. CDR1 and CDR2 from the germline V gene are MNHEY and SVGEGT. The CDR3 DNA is TGTGCCAGCAGATCTATAATGCGGACAGGGGGCTACGAGCAGTACTTC. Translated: CASRSIMRTGGYEQYF.

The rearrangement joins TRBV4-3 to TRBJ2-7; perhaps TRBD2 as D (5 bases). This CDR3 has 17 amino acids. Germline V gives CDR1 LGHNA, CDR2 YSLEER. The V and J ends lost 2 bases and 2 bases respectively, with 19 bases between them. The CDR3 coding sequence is TGCGCCAGCAGCCAACCGATCACACTAGTTTTGCCCTACGAGCAGTACTTC. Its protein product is CASSQPITLVLPYEQYF.

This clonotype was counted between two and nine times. This CDR3 reads CSARGPSGSSTDTQYF. CDR3 coding DNA: TGCAGTGCTAGAGGTCCCAGCGGCAGTAGCACAGATACGCAGTATTTT. The chain employs TRBV20-1 and TRBJ2-3, with D perhaps TRBD2 (5 bases). The V end was cut by 1 base, the J end by 0 bases, with 14 bases between. CDR1 DFQATT and CDR2 SNEGSKA come from the germline V gene (reference sequence). This CDR3 is 16 amino acids long.

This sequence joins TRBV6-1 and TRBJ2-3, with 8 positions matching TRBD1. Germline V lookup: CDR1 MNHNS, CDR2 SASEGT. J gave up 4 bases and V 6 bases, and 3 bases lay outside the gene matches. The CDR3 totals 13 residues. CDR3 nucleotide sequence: TGTGCCAGCAGGACAGGGGTTCCAGATACGCAGTATTTT. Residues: CASRTGVPDTQYF.

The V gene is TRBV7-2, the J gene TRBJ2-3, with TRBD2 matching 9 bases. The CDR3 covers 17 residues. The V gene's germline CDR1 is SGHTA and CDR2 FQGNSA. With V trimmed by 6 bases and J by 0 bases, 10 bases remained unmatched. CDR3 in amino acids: CASRRGGSSPSTDTQYF. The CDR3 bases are TGTGCCAGCAGGCGGGGGGGCAGTTCCCCTAGCACAGATACGCAGTATTTT.

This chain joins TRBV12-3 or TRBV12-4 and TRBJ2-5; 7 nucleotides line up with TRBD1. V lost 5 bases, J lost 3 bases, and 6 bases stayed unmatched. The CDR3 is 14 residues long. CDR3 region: CASSGGDREETQYF. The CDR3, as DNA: TGTGCCAGCAGTGGTGGAGACAGGGAAGAGACCCAGTACTTC.

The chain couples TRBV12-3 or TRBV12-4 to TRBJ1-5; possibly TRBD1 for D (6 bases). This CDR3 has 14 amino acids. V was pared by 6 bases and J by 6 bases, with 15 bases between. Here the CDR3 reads CASSKEGVSQPQHF. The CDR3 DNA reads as TGTGCCAGCAGCAAAGAGGGGGTAAGTCAGCCCCAGCATTTT.

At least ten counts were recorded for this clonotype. The CDR3 bases are TGTGCCAGCAGCTTGGGCCTAGCGGGGGCCACAGATACGCAGTATTTT. It yields the protein CASSLGLAGATDTQYF. V is TRBV7-2 and J is TRBJ2-3; 10 nucleotides match TRBD2. V shed 3 bases, J shed 2 bases, and the junction held 5 bases outside the gene matches. The germline gives CDR1 SGHTA, CDR2 FQGNSA. This CDR3 has 16 residues.

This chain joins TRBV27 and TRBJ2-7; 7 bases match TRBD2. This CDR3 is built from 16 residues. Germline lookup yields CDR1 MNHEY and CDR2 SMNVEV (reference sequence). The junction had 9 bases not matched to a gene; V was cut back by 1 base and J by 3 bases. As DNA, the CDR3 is TGTGCCAGCAGTTTATTCGCCGGACTAGTAATCTACGAGCAGTACTTC. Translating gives CASSLFAGLVIYEQYF.

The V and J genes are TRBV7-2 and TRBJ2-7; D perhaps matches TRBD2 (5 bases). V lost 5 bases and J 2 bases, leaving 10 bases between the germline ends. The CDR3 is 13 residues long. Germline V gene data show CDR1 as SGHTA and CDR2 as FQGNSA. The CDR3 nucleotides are TGTGCCAGCAGCCCGGGGATCGCCTACGAGCAGTACTTC. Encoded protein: CASSPGIAYEQYF.

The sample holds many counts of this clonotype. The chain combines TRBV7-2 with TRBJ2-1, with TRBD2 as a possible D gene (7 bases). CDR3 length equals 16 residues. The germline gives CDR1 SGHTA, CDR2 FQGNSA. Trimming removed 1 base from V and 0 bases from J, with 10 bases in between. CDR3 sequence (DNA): TGTGCCAGCAGCTTAGAGGGGGGGGGCTCCTACAATGAGCAGTTCTTC. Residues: CASSLEGGGSYNEQFF.

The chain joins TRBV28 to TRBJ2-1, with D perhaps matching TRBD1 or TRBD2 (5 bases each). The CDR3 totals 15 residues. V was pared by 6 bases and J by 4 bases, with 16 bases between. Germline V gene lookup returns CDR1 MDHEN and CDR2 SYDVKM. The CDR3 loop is CASRSPGPSYNEQFF. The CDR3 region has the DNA TGTGCCAGCAGATCTCCGGGACCGTCTTACAATGAGCAGTTCTTC.

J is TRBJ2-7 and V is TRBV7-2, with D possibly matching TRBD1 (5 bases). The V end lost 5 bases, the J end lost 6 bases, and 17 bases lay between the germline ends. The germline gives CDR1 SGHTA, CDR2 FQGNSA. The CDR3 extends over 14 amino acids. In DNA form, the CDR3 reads TGTGCCAGCAGCAAGATTCTCCAGGGTTCCGAGCAGTACTTC. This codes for CASSKILQGSEQYF. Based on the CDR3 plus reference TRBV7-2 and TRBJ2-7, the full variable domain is GAGVSQSPSNKVTEKGKDVELRCDPISGHTALYWYRQSLGQGLEFLIYFQGNSAPDKSGLPSDRFSAERTGGSVSTLTIQRTQQEDSAVYLCASSKILQGSEQYFGPGTRLTVT.

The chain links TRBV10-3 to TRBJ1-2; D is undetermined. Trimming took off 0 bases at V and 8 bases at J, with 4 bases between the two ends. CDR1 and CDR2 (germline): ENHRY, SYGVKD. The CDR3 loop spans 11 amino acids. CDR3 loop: CAISESEGYTF. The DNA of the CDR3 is TGTGCCATCAGTGAGTCGGAGGGCTACACCTTC.

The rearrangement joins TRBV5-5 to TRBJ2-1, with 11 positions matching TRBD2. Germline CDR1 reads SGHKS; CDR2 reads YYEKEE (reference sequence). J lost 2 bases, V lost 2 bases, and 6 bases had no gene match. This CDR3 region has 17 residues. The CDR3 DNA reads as TGTGCCAGCAGCTTAATTAGCGGGGGGGAACCCTACAATGAGCAGTTCTTC. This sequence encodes CASSLISGGEPYNEQFF.

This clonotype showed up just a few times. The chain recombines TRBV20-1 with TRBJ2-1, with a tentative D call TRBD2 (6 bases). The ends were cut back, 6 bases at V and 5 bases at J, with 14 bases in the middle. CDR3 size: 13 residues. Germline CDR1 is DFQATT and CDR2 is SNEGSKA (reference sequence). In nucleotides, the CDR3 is TGCAGTGCCGCGGGACTTACTAACAATGAGCAGTTCTTC. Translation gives CSAAGLTNNEQFF.